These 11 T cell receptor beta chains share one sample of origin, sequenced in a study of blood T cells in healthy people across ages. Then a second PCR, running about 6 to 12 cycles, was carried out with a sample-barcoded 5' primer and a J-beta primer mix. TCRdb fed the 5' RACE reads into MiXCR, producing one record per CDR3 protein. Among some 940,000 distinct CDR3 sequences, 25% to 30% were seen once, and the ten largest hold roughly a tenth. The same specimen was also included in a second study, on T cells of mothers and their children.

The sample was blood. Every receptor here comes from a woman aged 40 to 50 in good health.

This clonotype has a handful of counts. The CDR3 DNA is TGCAGTGCTAGATGGGGGATTGATGAAAAACTGTTTTTT. Its translation: CSARWGIDEKLFF. The chain has TRBV20-1 and TRBJ1-4, with D tentatively TRBD1 (5 bases). The V end was cut by 2 bases, the J end by 6 bases, with 10 bases between. There are 13 residues in the CDR3. Germline loops: CDR1 DFQATT, CDR2 SNEGSKA (reference sequence).

CDR3 DNA: TGTGCCAGCAACCCAGGGGGCGCGCTCAACGAGCAGTACTTC. Its translation is CASNPGGALNEQYF. V gene TRBV9 combines with J gene TRBJ2-5; 8 bases align to TRBD1. The J call is in doubt because the DNA end fits TRBJ2-7 better. CDR1 is SGDLS and CDR2 is YYNGEE in the germline V gene. The CDR3 extends over 14 amino acids.

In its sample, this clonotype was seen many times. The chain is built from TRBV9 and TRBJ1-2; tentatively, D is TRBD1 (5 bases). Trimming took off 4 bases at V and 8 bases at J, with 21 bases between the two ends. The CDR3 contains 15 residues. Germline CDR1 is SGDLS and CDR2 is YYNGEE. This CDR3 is CASSTSPRAPDGYTF. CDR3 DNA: TGTGCCAGCAGCACCAGCCCCAGGGCGCCCGACGGCTACACCTTC.

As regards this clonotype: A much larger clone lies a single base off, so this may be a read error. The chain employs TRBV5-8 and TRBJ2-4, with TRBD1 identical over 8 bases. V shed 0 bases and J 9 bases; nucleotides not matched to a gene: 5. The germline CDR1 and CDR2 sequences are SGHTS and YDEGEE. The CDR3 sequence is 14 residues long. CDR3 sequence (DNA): TGTGCCAGCAGCTTGGGAGACAGGGGAGCCATTCAGTACTTC. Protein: CASSLGDRGAIQYF.

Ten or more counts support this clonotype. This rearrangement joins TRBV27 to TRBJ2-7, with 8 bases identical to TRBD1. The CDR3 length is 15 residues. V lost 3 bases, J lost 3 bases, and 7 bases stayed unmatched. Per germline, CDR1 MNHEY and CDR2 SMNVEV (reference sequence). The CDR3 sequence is CASSFMDRADYEQYF. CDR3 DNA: TGTGCCAGCAGTTTTATGGACAGGGCAGACTACGAGCAGTACTTC.

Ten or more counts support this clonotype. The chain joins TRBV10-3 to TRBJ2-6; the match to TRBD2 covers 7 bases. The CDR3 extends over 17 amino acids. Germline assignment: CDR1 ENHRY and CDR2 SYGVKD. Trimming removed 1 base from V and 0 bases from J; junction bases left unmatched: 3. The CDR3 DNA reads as TGTGCCATCAGTGAGTGGGAGGGAAACTCTGGGGCCAACGTCCTGACTTTC. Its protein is CAISEWEGNSGANVLTF.

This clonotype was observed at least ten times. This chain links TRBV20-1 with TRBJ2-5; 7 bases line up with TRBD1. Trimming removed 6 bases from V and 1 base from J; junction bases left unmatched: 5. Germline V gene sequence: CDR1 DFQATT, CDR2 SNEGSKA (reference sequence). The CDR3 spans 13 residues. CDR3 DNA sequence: TGCAGTGCCGAGACAGGGTTCCAAGAGACCCAGTACTTC. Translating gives CSAETGFQETQYF.

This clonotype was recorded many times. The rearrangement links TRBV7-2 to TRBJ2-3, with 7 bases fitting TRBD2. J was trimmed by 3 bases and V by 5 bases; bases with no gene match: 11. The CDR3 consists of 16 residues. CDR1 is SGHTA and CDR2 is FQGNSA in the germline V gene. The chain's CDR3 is CASSRRTRVVTDTQYF. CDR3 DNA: TGTGCCAGCAGCCGGCGGACTAGGGTAGTTACAGATACGCAGTATTTT.

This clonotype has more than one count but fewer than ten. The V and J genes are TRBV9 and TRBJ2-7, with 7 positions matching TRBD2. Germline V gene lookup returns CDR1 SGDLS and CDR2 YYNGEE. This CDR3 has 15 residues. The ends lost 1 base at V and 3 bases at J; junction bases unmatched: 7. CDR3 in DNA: TGTGCCAGCAGCGTATTCGGGGGGATAGGCTACGAGCAGTACTTC. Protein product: CASSVFGGIGYEQYF.

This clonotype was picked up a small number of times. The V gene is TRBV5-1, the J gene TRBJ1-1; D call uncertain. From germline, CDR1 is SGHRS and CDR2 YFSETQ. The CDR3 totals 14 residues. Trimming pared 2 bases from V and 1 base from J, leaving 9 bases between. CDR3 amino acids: CASSFRVSNTEAFF. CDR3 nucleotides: TGCGCCAGCAGCTTTCGGGTCTCGAACACTGAAGCTTTCTTT.

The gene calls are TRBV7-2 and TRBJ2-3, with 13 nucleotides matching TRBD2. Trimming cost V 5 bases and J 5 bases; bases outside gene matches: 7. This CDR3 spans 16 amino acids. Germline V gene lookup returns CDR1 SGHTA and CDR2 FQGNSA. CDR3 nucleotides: TGTGCCAGCAGCCGCACTAGCGGGGGGGGTGGAGATACGCAGTATTTT. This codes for CASSRTSGGGGDTQYF.